This T cell receptor (beta chain) stems from a study of beta chain features in type 1 diabetes. V lost 2 bases and J lost 3, with 14 bases in between. There are 15 residues in the CDR3. Germline CDR1 and CDR2: SGHTA and FQGNSA. This clone was seen only a few times. Isolated RNA was reverse transcribed in full, so expressed TCRB transcripts were sequenced. About 3.6 million reads on average were seen across naive, central memory and regulatory T cell samples. Profiled with immunoSEQ multiplex PCR; TCRdb holds only in-frame clones, not every one. The data show roughly 310,000 clones, 9.5% to 11% seen once.

This TCR derives from a woman aged 30 to 39 in good health. Input material: naive CD4+ T cells from blood. The chain recombines TRBV7-2 with TRBJ2-7, with D possibly matching TRBD1 (6 bases). This CDR3 is CASSLRTGTNYEQYF. In DNA, the CDR3 is TGTGCCAGCAGCTTACGAACAGGGACCAACTACGAGCAGTACTTC. The variable domain in full, with the rest retrieved from reference TRBV7-2 and TRBJ2-7, is GAGVSQSPSNKVTEKGKDVELRCDPISGHTALYWYRQSLGQGLEFLIYFQGNSAPDKSGLPSDRFSAERTGGSVSTLTIQRTQQEDSAVYLCASSLRTGTNYEQYFGPGTRLTVT.